This T cell receptor beta chain is drawn from a study of shared clonotypes between healthy human individuals. Study conclusions and caveats: Few donors limited the genetic and exposure-history diversity represented.

Between the trimmed V and J ends, which lost 5 bases and 1 base, there was a span of 9 bases. This CDR3 is built from 13 residues. Germline-derived CDR1 and CDR2 are SGHDT and YYEEEE. Turning to this clone: The antigen is not known.

Negatively enriched CD4+ T cells were divided by CD45RA into naive and memory. For sorted subsets, about 190 ng DNA per replicate equaled around 28,000 T cell genomes. Sequencing used immunoSEQ multiplex PCR; TCRdb keeps in-frame clones, though not all of them. The repertoire holds about 510,000 clones, with 90% to 97% as singletons. The source is a woman aged 30 to 39 in good health. Sequenced input: naive CD4+ T cells sorted from blood. The subset denotes: CD45RA+ positively selected. This chain uses TRBV5-6 with TRBJ2-5; D possibly matches TRBD1 or TRBD2 (5 bases each). In nucleotides, the CDR3 is TGTGCCAGCAGGGGGGTGGGCCAAGAGACCCAGTACTTC. This translates into CASRGVGQETQYF.